The 5 T cell receptor beta chains in this list originate from one sample, sequenced in a study of blood T cell repertoires in COVID-19. Produced via immunoSEQ multiplex PCR; TCRdb's table is partial and in-frame only. The sample records roughly 180,000 clones, 70% to 90% being singletons. Input material: peripheral blood. The receptors come from a woman aged 50 to 60 with COVID-19, enrolled during active disease.

Here the CDR3 reads CASRPDARGGYTF. DNA of the CDR3: TGTGCCAGCAGGCCGGACGCCAGGGGTGGCTACACCTTC. The rearrangement joins TRBV12-3 or TRBV12-4 to TRBJ1-2, with a tentative D call TRBD1 (6 bases). V was shortened by 6 bases and J by 7 bases, with 15 bases between the two germline ends. There are 13 residues in the CDR3.

J is TRBJ2-7 and V is TRBV7-2, with D perhaps matching TRBD2 (7 bases). Germline lookup yields CDR1 SGHTA and CDR2 FQGNSA. V gave up 1 base and J gave up 4 bases, with 14 bases separating them. This CDR3 is built from 15 residues. CDR3 nucleotide sequence: TGTGCCAGCAGCTTAGGTGGGGGGGCCAGGTACGAGCAGTACTTC. Amino acid sequence: CASSLGGGARYEQYF.

The rearrangement joins TRBV6-5 to TRBJ1-5; possible D gene TRBD1, 6 bases. Per germline, CDR1 MNHEY and CDR2 SVGAGI. CDR3 size: 13 residues. Trimming removed 7 bases from V and 11 bases from J, with 18 bases in between. DNA of the CDR3: TGTGCCAGCACCTCTACAGGGTCTCGGTCCCAGCATTTT. It yields the protein CASTSTGSRSQHF.

This clone was seen ten or more times. J is TRBJ1-2 and V is TRBV28, with D perhaps matching TRBD1 (5 bases). The germline gives CDR1 MDHEN, CDR2 SYDVKM. The CDR3 has 13 amino acids. Trimming took off 5 bases at V and 8 bases at J, with 15 bases between the two ends. The CDR3 coding sequence is TGTGCCAGCAGTGAGACCCGACAGCGCGGCTACACCTTC. Translating it yields CASSETRQRGYTF.

V and J are TRBV5-5 and TRBJ1-2; D is perhaps TRBD1 (6 bases). Germline CDR1 and CDR2: SGHKS and YYEKEE (reference sequence). The CDR3 is 15 amino acids. V lost 6 bases, J lost 6 bases, and 21 bases lay in between. CDR3 residues: CASNHWTAASDGYTF. The CDR3 region has the DNA TGTGCCAGCAACCATTGGACAGCAGCTTCGGATGGCTACACCTTC.